These 9 T cell receptor beta chains were all obtained from the same sample, sequenced in a study of blood T cell repertoires in COVID-19. This table comes from immunoSEQ multiplex PCR, and its TCRdb copy is limited to in-frame clones, with some not included. The table includes 150,000 to 200,000 clones, more than 65% detected once. The sample consisted of peripheral blood. These receptors were collected from an older woman with COVID-19, enrolled during active disease.

This clone has just one count. The chain combines TRBV7-9 with TRBJ1-1; 8 bases match TRBD1. The CDR3 is 13 amino acids. The germline gives CDR1 SEHNR, CDR2 FQNEAQ (reference sequence). With V trimmed by 1 base and J by 6 bases, 1 base remained unmatched. As DNA, the CDR3 is TGTGCCAGCAGCTTAGGACAGGGGTCTGAAGCTTTCTTT. Protein: CASSLGQGSEAFF.

Of note for this clone: The same CDR3 can be traced to other DNA sequences in this sample. This chain connects TRBV4-1 to TRBJ2-7; 7 bases map to TRBD2. This CDR3 contains 15 residues. The J segment lost 3 bases and the V segment lost 0 bases, leaving 5 bases of the junction unmatched. Germline V lookup: CDR1 MGHRA, CDR2 YSYEKL. CDR3 nucleotide sequence: TGCGCCAGCAGCCAAGACCCGTCGGGGGGCTACGAGCAGTACTTC. Translation: CASSQDPSGGYEQYF.

The chain is built from TRBV5-4 and TRBJ2-2, with D possibly TRBD2 on 6 matching bases. The CDR3 runs to 15 residues. V shed 4 bases and J shed 4 bases, with 14 bases lying between them. Germline loops: CDR1 SGHNT, CDR2 YYREEE (reference sequence). The CDR3 spells CASSPTRGGTGELFF. In DNA, the CDR3 is TGTGCCAGCAGCCCGACTAGAGGAGGCACCGGGGAGCTGTTTTTT.

This chain joins TRBV3-1 (or the pseudogene TRBV3-2) and TRBJ2-3, with no clear D. This CDR3 is 15 amino acids long. Germline V gene data show CDR1 as LGHDT and CDR2 as YNNKEL (reference sequence). The germline V and J ends were trimmed by 2 bases and 0 bases, with 9 bases remaining between them. CDR3 coding DNA: TGTGCCAGCAGCCAAATGACTTTTAGCACAGATACGCAGTATTTT. Its translation: CASSQMTFSTDTQYF.

The chain has TRBV10-3 and TRBJ2-5, with D possibly TRBD1 on 6 matching bases. The germline gives CDR1 ENHRY, CDR2 SYGVKD. V lost 9 bases and J lost 4, with 18 bases in between. This CDR3 spans 14 amino acids. DNA for the CDR3: TGTGCCATAGGGATTGGACAGAAAGGAGAGACCCAGTACTTC. Its translation: CAIGIGQKGETQYF.

A word on this clone: One end of the junction is discordant with germline, which a read error may explain. J is TRBJ1-5 and V is TRBV7-2, with no clear D. Germline lookup yields CDR1 SGHTA and CDR2 FQGNSA. The length of the CDR3 is 15 residues. As DNA, the CDR3 is TGTGCCAGCAGTTTAGCGGACTCCCTGAGATGGCCCCAGCATTTT. This translates into CASSLADSLRWPQHF.

CDR3 nucleotides: TGCGCCAGCAGCTTGGATCCCAGGGTTAGCACCGGGGAGCTGTTTTTT. Translating it yields CASSLDPRVSTGELFF. The V gene is TRBV5-1, the J gene TRBJ2-2; perhaps TRBD1 as D (5 bases). This CDR3 comprises 16 residues. Germline V gene sequence: CDR1 SGHRS, CDR2 YFSETQ. Deletions cut 0 bases from V and 4 bases from J, with 13 bases between.

This clone turned up a few times. The J gene is TRBJ2-2, the V gene TRBV27, with a possible D match to TRBD2 (6 bases). Germline V gives CDR1 MNHEY, CDR2 SMNVEV (reference sequence). The V gene lost 3 bases and the J gene lost 3 bases, with 11 bases spanning the gap. The CDR3 covers 15 residues. CDR3 amino acids: CASSLGTGDTGELFF. As DNA, the CDR3 is TGTGCCAGCAGTTTGGGGACGGGGGACACCGGGGAGCTGTTTTTT.

This clone was recorded a few times. The chain links TRBV7-3 to TRBJ1-1, with no clear D. V was shortened by 5 bases and J by 1 base, with 8 bases between the two germline ends. The V gene's germline CDR1 is SGHTA and CDR2 FQGTGA. The CDR3 covers 13 residues. CDR3 amino acids: CASSQFANTEAFF. CDR3 nucleotide sequence: TGTGCCAGCAGCCAGTTCGCGAACACTGAAGCTTTCTTT.